These 2 T cell receptor beta chains were all obtained from the same sample, sequenced in a study of T cells in tuberculosis. Time point here: new active TB diagnosis, blood taken before or within 7 days of starting treatment. The method was immunoSEQ multiplex PCR; TCRdb's version includes in-frame clones alone and lacks a portion of them. This table has 25,000 to 40,000 clones, about 90% appearing once. The sequenced sample was PBMCs, obtained at tuberculosis diagnosis. The receptors come from an adult with tuberculosis.

The V and J genes are TRBV6-6 and TRBJ2-7; TRBD2 might be the D (6 bases). The ends were cut back, 5 bases at V and 9 bases at J, with 20 bases in the middle. Looked up from germline, CDR1 is MNHNY and CDR2 is SVGAGI (reference sequence). This CDR3 spans 14 amino acids. DNA for the CDR3: TGTGCCAGCAGTCCAAGACTAGAAAGTGCGGGGCAGTACTTC. Protein sequence: CASSPRLESAGQYF.

V gene TRBV27 combines with J gene TRBJ2-7; TRBD1 aligns across 9 bases. The CDR3 spans 14 residues. The V segment lost 3 bases and the J segment 9 bases; nucleotides outside the gene matches: 9. CDR1 is MNHEY, CDR2 SMNVEV, per germline (reference sequence). The CDR3 reads CASSFSDRGGRQYF. As DNA, the CDR3 is TGTGCCAGCAGTTTTTCCGACAGGGGGGGACGGCAGTACTTC.